This T cell receptor (beta chain) was profiled in a study of OX40 agonist ivuxolimab in advanced cancers. Study findings and constraints: Low normalized clonal expansion also occurred in some nonresponding patients.

A word on this clone: The target antigen is unknown.

This CDR3 is built from 14 residues. Per the germline V gene, CDR1 is SGHTA and CDR2 is FQGTGA. V was clipped by 2 bases and J by 5 bases, with 12 bases between them. The cohort excluded patients with autoimmune disease history or systemic immunosuppression. Drawing of blood for sampling happened at baseline, at cycle 4 day 1, and at cycle 7 day 1. Libraries were prepared by immunoSEQ multiplex PCR; TCRdb keeps only in-frame clonotypes and omits some of them. The sample records 90,000 to 95,000 clones, 84% being singletons. The chain has TRBV7-3 and TRBJ2-5; TRBD1 might be the D (6 bases). The sample in question was CD4+ or CD8+ T cells sorted from blood, obtained in a trial of the OX40 agonist ivuxolimab. This TCR was sampled from an adult with an advanced solid tumor such as melanoma, head and neck, liver or kidney cancer. CDR3 region: CASSLVGGEETQYF. For the CDR3, the DNA is TGTGCCAGCAGCTTAGTAGGGGGTGAGGAGACCCAGTACTTC. The full variable domain, with the rest looked up from reference TRBV7-3 and TRBJ2-5, is GAGVSQTPSNKVTEKGKYVELRCDPISGHTALYWYRQSLGQGPEFLIYFQGTGAADDSGLPNDRFFAVRPEGSVSTLKIQRTERGDSAVYLCASSLVGGEETQYFGPGTRLLVL.